Below, 4 T cell receptor beta chains from the same sample are listed, as sequenced in a study of CXCR3-negative and CXCR3-positive naive CD8 T cells. UMI-labeled 5' RACE yielded the TRB cDNA libraries. With the 5' RACE reads reprocessed, TCRdb shows one record per CDR3 protein and no DNA. In all, the sample yields roughly 56,000 distinct CDR3 sequences. Sequences were obtained from naive CXCR3- CD8+ T cells from blood. Subset noted: CD45RO-CCR7+CD27+CD95- naive CD8+ T cells lacking CXCR3 (TNR3-). Receptor source: a human donor in good health. Some clones in this sample may be carry-over from other donors' samples.

J is TRBJ2-3 and V is TRBV14; TCRdb indicates TRBD1, and absent DNA this call remains unverified. Germline lookup yields CDR1 SGHDN and CDR2 FVKESK. This CDR3 has 17 amino acids. CDR3: CASSQALAGTSTDTQYF.

This chain joins TRBV4-1 and TRBJ1-5; TCRdb lists TRBD1, though no DNA is available to test this call. This CDR3 contains 14 residues. Looked up from germline, CDR1 is MGHRA and CDR2 is YSYEKL. CDR3 region: CASSQEQGNQPQHF.

J is TRBJ2-5 and V is TRBV7-3. Germline CDR1 and CDR2: SGHTA and FQGTGA. The CDR3 is made up of 16 amino acids. The CDR3: CASSLTGRASQETQYF.

The V and J genes are TRBV7-2 and TRBJ1-1. Per the germline V gene, CDR1 is SGHTA and CDR2 is FQGNSA. The CDR3 runs 17 residues. This CDR3 reads CASSWDVAKSLNTEAFF.